The 30 T cell receptor beta chains listed next were all sequenced from one sample in a study of CD8+CD57+ T cells in acquired aplastic anemia. It was genomic DNA that served as the template for profiling TCR beta VDJ and CDR3. TCRdb processed the reads anew with MiXCR; each CDR3 protein has one entry. This sample has around 500,000 distinct CDR3 sequences; approximately 33% occur once, and the top ten carry 0.8% to 0.85%. Sequencing involved patients with CD8+CD57+ cell expansion previously shown by flow cytometry. Sequencing used sorted CD4+, CD8+, or CD8+CD57+ T cells (not recorded which) from PBMCs. The source of these receptors is a human donor with aplastic anemia.

This clonotype was recorded many times. V gene TRBV20-1 combines with J gene TRBJ2-7, with 7 bases fitting TRBD1. Germline CDR1 is DFQATT and CDR2 is SNEGSKA (reference sequence). The CDR3 covers 13 residues. The ends lost 6 bases at V and 0 bases at J; junction bases unmatched: 5. The CDR3 sequence: CSALDRYSYEQYF. CDR3 bases: TGCAGTGCCCTGGACAGGTACTCCTACGAGCAGTACTTC.

In this sample, this clonotype turned up a few times. The rearrangement uses TRBV7-2 and TRBJ2-3, with 8 bases fitting TRBD2. V was clipped by 3 bases and J by 3 bases; unmatched bases: 8. Germline V gene sequence: CDR1 SGHTA, CDR2 FQGNSA. The CDR3 has 16 residues. The CDR3 region has the DNA TGTGCCAGCAGCTTGAGCGGGAGAGGGGGAACAGATACGCAGTATTTT. It codes for CASSLSGRGGTDTQYF.

The table lists this clonotype with a count of one. The V gene is TRBV14, the J gene TRBJ1-3; 8 nucleotides agree with TRBD1. The V and J ends lost 3 bases and 0 bases, in that order; junction bases with no gene match: 16. This CDR3 spans 20 amino acids. Germline lookup yields CDR1 SGHDN and CDR2 FVKESK. The CDR3 loop is CASSQGRTGLKPYSGNTIYF. CDR3 DNA sequence: TGTGCCAGCAGCCAGGGTAGGACAGGGCTGAAGCCTTACTCTGGAAACACCATATATTTT.

At least ten counts were recorded for this clonotype. This chain uses TRBV14 with TRBJ2-7, with D possibly matching TRBD2 (6 bases). V was pared by 4 bases and J by 3 bases, with 16 bases between. The CDR3 extends over 15 amino acids. CDR1 SGHDN and CDR2 FVKESK come from the germline V gene. CDR3 in amino acids: CASSPMSEGNYEQYF. In DNA form, the CDR3 reads TGTGCCAGCAGCCCCATGTCGGAGGGGAACTACGAGCAGTACTTC.

This clonotype was seen repeatedly, ten times or more. The CDR3 region has the DNA TGTGCCACCAGCAGTAGCCAGTTTTATGGCTACACCTTC. This codes for CATSSSQFYGYTF. V is TRBV15 and J is TRBJ1-2, with D unclear. This CDR3 is built from 13 residues. V was trimmed by 3 bases and J by 5 bases, leaving 10 bases between them. Germline V gene data show CDR1 as LNHNV and CDR2 as YYDKDF (reference sequence).

Remarks on this clonotype: At one end the junction does not follow the germline gene, possibly because of a read error. This chain connects TRBV15 to TRBJ2-3; the D call may be TRBD1 or TRBD2 (5 bases each). From germline, CDR1 is LNHNV and CDR2 YYDKDF (reference sequence). CDR3 size: 13 residues. The CDR3 protein is CASSRSREDTQYF. CDR3 DNA sequence: TGTGCCTCCAGCAGAAGCAGGGAGGATACGCAGTATTTT.

Only a few counts were recorded for this clonotype. The gene calls are TRBV3-1 and TRBJ2-5; D is possibly TRBD2 (6 bases). The germline V gene encodes CDR1 LGHDT and CDR2 YNNKEL (reference sequence). V shed 1 base and J shed 7 bases, with 16 bases lying between them. CDR3 size: 15 residues. The CDR3 DNA is TGTGCCAGCAGCCAAGCCAGCACATCCGGGGGGACCCAGTACTTC. This codes for CASSQASTSGGTQYF.

Details on this clonotype: A junction boundary mismatches the germline segment, possibly from a read error. The genes are TRBV11-2 and TRBJ1-2; tentatively, D is TRBD1 (5 bases). The CDR3 loop spans 17 amino acids. CDR1 and CDR2 from the germline V gene are SGHAT and FQNNGV. The CDR3 DNA is TGTGCCAGCAGCTTAGGTGGTATTAGGGGAGCTAACTGTGGCTACACCTTC. Protein: CASSLGGIRGANCGYTF.

This clonotype occurred many times. This chain links TRBV7-2 with TRBJ2-7, with 7 positions matching TRBD2. In germline, CDR1 is SGHTA, CDR2 FQGNSA. The CDR3 has 14 amino acids. V lost 5 bases to trimming and J lost 3 bases; unmatched junction nucleotides: 7. The CDR3 spells CASSPWGEGYEQYF. The CDR3 DNA reads as TGTGCCAGCAGCCCGTGGGGGGAGGGCTACGAGCAGTACTTC.

The sample holds many counts of this clonotype. V is TRBV25-1 and J is TRBJ1-2; TRBD1 agrees at 11 bases. The ends lost 1 base at V and 4 bases at J; junction bases unmatched: 5. This CDR3 has 16 amino acids. CDR1 and CDR2 from the germline V gene are MGHDK and SYGVNS. The DNA of the CDR3 is TGTGCCAGCAGTGAATTGGGACAGGGGGAGGGCTATGGCTACACCTTC. Translating gives CASSELGQGEGYGYTF.

The chain has TRBV4-2 and TRBJ2-2, with 8 bases identical to TRBD2. After removal of 1 base from V and 0 bases from J, the junction contained 16 bases not matched to a gene. The CDR3 has 21 residues. The germline CDR1 and CDR2 sequences are LGHNA and YNFKEQ. CDR3 bases: TGTGCCAGCAGCCAAGCCTCCCCTGCATTTAGCGGGGAGACGAACACCGGGGAGCTGTTTTTT. It translates to CASSQASPAFSGETNTGELFF.

This clonotype was counted ten times or more. This chain's CDR3 is CASSWRTESRYTF. CDR3 DNA: TGTGCCAGCAGCTGGAGGACGGAAAGTCGCTACACCTTC. The chain combines TRBV5-8 with TRBJ1-2; no reliable D call. The germline CDR1 and CDR2 sequences are SGHTS and YDEGEE. The V gene lost 3 bases and the J gene lost 9 bases, with 15 bases spanning the gap. CDR3 length equals 13 residues.

Worth noting for this clonotype: A much larger clone lies one base from this, so it may be a read error. The CDR3 loop reads CAGSQDGWGRRNSPLHF. The CDR3 coding sequence is TGTGCCGGCAGCCAAGACGGGTGGGGGCGTCGGAATTCACCCCTCCACTTT. This chain connects TRBV25-1 to TRBJ1-6; the D gene is possibly TRBD1 (6 bases). Germline CDR1 is MGHDK and CDR2 is SYGVNS. CDR3 length equals 17 residues. Filled out from reference TRBV25-1 and TRBJ1-6, the complete variable domain reads EADIYQTPRYLVIGTGKKITLECSQTMGHDKMYWYQQDPGMELHLIHYSYGVNSTEKGDLSSESTVSRIRTEHFPLTLESARPSHTSQYLCAGSQDGWGRRNSPLHFGNGTRLTVT.

V and J are TRBV2 and TRBJ2-2; D call uncertain. V was pared by 7 bases and J by 5 bases, with 5 bases between. The CDR3 has 11 amino acids. Germline V lookup: CDR1 SNHLY, CDR2 FYNNEI. The CDR3 protein is CASTVTGELFF. As DNA, the CDR3 is TGTGCCAGCACCGTGACCGGGGAGCTGTTTTTT.

This clonotype was detected a few times. This chain joins TRBV6-4 and TRBJ2-5; tentative D call: TRBD2 (5 bases). Germline values: CDR1 MRHNA, CDR2 SNTAGT. This CDR3 contains 13 residues. V was trimmed by 5 bases and J by 5 bases, leaving 12 bases between them. The CDR3 bases are TGTGCCAGCAGTAGGGAACGCGGGGAGACCCAGTACTTC. Encoded protein: CASSRERGETQYF.

A word on this clonotype: An end of the junction does not agree with germline; a read error may underlie this. V and J are TRBV11-2 and TRBJ1-1, with D possibly TRBD1 on 6 matching bases. The CDR3 runs to 15 residues. The germline CDR1 and CDR2 sequences are SGHAT and FQNNGV. CDR3 in amino acids: CAGSPRSTGNTEAFF. CDR3 in DNA: TGTGCCGGCAGCCCCCGATCGACAGGGAACACTGAAGCTTTCTTT.

This clonotype was recorded a few times. CDR3: CSARDPTSDSDTQYF. The CDR3 nucleotides read TGCAGTGCTAGAGATCCGACTAGCGACTCAGATACGCAGTATTTT. The J gene is TRBJ2-3, the V gene TRBV20-1; 8 nucleotides line up with TRBD2. Germline V gene lookup returns CDR1 DFQATT and CDR2 SNEGSKA (reference sequence). V lost 0 bases and J lost 4; bases outside the gene matches: 6. The CDR3 has 15 residues.

A few counts support this clonotype. The gene calls are TRBV11-2 and TRBJ2-7, with 13 bases aligning to TRBD2. CDR1 SGHAT and CDR2 FQNNGV come from the germline V gene. V lost 6 bases to trimming and J lost 1 base; unmatched junction nucleotides: 3. The CDR3 loop spans 15 amino acids. CDR3 residues: CASRPTSGRSYEQYF. In DNA, the CDR3 is TGTGCCAGCAGGCCGACTAGCGGGAGGTCCTACGAGCAGTACTTC. Supplemented by reference TRBV11-2 and TRBJ2-7, the full variable domain reads EAGVAQSPRYKIIEKRQSVAFWCNPISGHATLYWYQQILGQGPKLLIQFQNNGVVDDSQLPKDRFSAERLKGVDSTLKIQPAKLEDSAVYLCASRPTSGRSYEQYFGPGTRLTVT.

This clonotype showed up just a few times. The CDR3 nucleotides read TGTGCCAGCAGCGTAGGGGGGACAGCAACTAATGAAAAACTGTTTTTT. It translates to CASSVGGTATNEKLFF. V and J are TRBV9 and TRBJ1-4; 7 positions match TRBD1. V lost 0 bases, J lost 0 bases, and 2 bases stayed unmatched. This CDR3 contains 16 residues. Germline loops: CDR1 SGDLS, CDR2 YYNGEE.

The chain combines TRBV14 with TRBJ1-1; TRBD1 matches at 10 bases. V lost 4 bases to trimming and J lost 4 bases; unmatched junction nucleotides: 6. The CDR3 extends over 15 amino acids. Germline CDR1 and CDR2: SGHDN and FVKESK. The DNA of the CDR3 is TGTGCCAGCAGCCTAAGGACAGGGGGGAGCACTGAAGCTTTCTTT. It specifies CASSLRTGGSTEAFF.

This clonotype was seen a few times. This rearrangement joins TRBV9 to TRBJ1-1; D gene ambiguous. The V end lost 0 bases, the J end lost 1 base, and 7 bases lay between the germline ends. Germline V lookup: CDR1 SGDLS, CDR2 YYNGEE. This CDR3 is 14 amino acids long. This chain's CDR3 is CASSVEERNTEAFF. The DNA of the CDR3 is TGTGCCAGCAGCGTAGAGGAGAGGAACACTGAAGCTTTCTTT.

This clonotype was counted many times. The chain joins TRBV12-3 or TRBV12-4 to TRBJ2-7, with D possibly called TRBD1 or TRBD2 (5 bases each). V lost 7 bases to trimming and J lost 2 bases, with 15 bases between them. The CDR3 totals 14 residues. The CDR3 spells CASKPSGQAYEQYF. The DNA of the CDR3 is TGTGCCAGCAAACCCTCGGGGCAGGCCTACGAGCAGTACTTC.

In this sample, this clonotype turned up many times. The V and J genes are TRBV2 and TRBJ2-7; 8 bases agree with TRBD1. Germline loops: CDR1 SNHLY, CDR2 FYNNEI. J was trimmed by 3 bases and V by 6 bases; bases with no gene match: 4. The CDR3 covers 13 residues. CDR3 bases: TGTGCCAGCAGAATGGACAGGGACTACGAGCAGTACTTC. Protein product: CASRMDRDYEQYF.

The rearrangement links TRBV7-2 to TRBJ2-5, with TRBD1 identical over 7 bases. Germline values: CDR1 SGHTA, CDR2 FQGNSA. The CDR3 consists of 15 residues. Trimming cost V 5 bases and J 2 bases; bases outside gene matches: 8. The CDR3 nucleotides are TGTGCCAGCAGCCAAGGACAGGCTTTACAAGAGACCCAGTACTTC. Its translation is CASSQGQALQETQYF. Full variable domain (missing parts from reference TRBV7-2 and TRBJ2-5): GAGVSQSPSNKVTEKGKDVELRCDPISGHTALYWYRQSLGQGLEFLIYFQGNSAPDKSGLPSDRFSAERTGGSVSTLTIQRTQQEDSAVYLCASSQGQALQETQYFGPGTRLLVL.

This clonotype has a handful of counts. The chain has TRBV19 and TRBJ1-1, with D unclear. V was trimmed by 1 base and J by 2 bases, leaving 11 bases between them. Germline CDR1 LNHDA, CDR2 SQIVND (reference sequence). The CDR3 has 15 amino acids. CDR3 DNA: TGTGCCAGTAGTATAGCGGCGGGGATAAACACTGAAGCTTTCTTT. Amino acids: CASSIAAGINTEAFF.

The CDR3, as DNA: TGTGCCACCAGTGATGCCAGCGGGGGGCATTCACCCCTCCACTTT. It is translated as CATSDASGGHSPLHF. V gene TRBV24-1 combines with J gene TRBJ1-6, with D possibly TRBD1 on 6 matching bases. Trimming cost V 3 bases and J 8 bases, with 13 bases left between them. The CDR3 loop spans 15 amino acids. CDR1 is KGHDR and CDR2 is SFDVKD in the germline V gene.

This clonotype came up a few times. The rearrangement uses TRBV6-6 and TRBJ1-1; 8 bases are a match to TRBD1. Trimming took 0 bases from V and 4 from J; bases not matched to a gene: 4. The CDR3 is 15 amino acids. Germline V gene lookup returns CDR1 MNHNY and CDR2 SVGAGI (reference sequence). CDR3 DNA: TGTGCCAGCAGTTACTCTCAGGGGGCCGTCACTGAAGCTTTCTTT. Encoded protein: CASSYSQGAVTEAFF.

V usage is TRBV15 and J usage is TRBJ2-1, with 8 bases lining up with TRBD1. The CDR3 runs to 16 residues. Per the germline V gene, CDR1 is LNHNV and CDR2 is YYDKDF (reference sequence). The ends lost 0 bases at V and 2 bases at J; junction bases unmatched: 3. CDR3 residues: CATSRDTGQAYNEQFF. In nucleotides, the CDR3 is TGTGCCACCAGCAGAGATACGGGACAGGCCTACAATGAGCAGTTCTTC.

There are a few counts of this clonotype. This chain joins TRBV5-1 and TRBJ2-3; D is unclear. Germline assignment: CDR1 SGHRS and CDR2 YFSETQ. The CDR3 runs to 17 residues. V was trimmed by 0 bases and J by 2 bases, leaving 16 bases between them. The CDR3: CASSLGGTSRYTDTQYF. The CDR3 nucleotides read TGCGCCAGCAGCTTGGGGGGTACGTCCCGATACACAGATACGCAGTATTTT. Based on the CDR3 plus reference TRBV5-1 and TRBJ2-3, the full variable domain is KAGVTQTPRYLIKTRGQQVTLSCSPISGHRSVSWYQQTPGQGLQFLFEYFSETQRNKGNFPGRFSGRQFSNSRSEMNVSTLELGDSALYLCASSLGGTSRYTDTQYFGPGTRLTVL.

The rearrangement joins TRBV4-3 to TRBJ1-3; D gene ambiguous. V was shortened by 0 bases and J by 4 bases, with 4 bases between the two germline ends. The germline gives CDR1 LGHNA, CDR2 YSLEER. The CDR3 contains 13 residues. The CDR3, as DNA: TGCGCCAGCAGCCAAGATACCGGAAACACCATATATTTT. It codes for CASSQDTGNTIYF.